This passage covers 7 T cell receptor beta chains from one sample sequenced in a study of CD8+CD57+ T cells in acquired aplastic anemia. The use of genomic DNA as template underpinned the TCR beta VDJ and CDR3 profiling. Using its own MiXCR run on the reads, TCRdb lists one record per CDR3 protein. This sample yields 150,000 to 200,000 distinct CDR3 sequences, of which about 60% are seen a single time; 45% belongs to the top ten. The sample was sorted CD4+, CD8+, or CD8+CD57+ T cells (not recorded which) from PBMCs. Receptor source: a human donor in good health.

The chain uses TRBV2 and TRBJ2-3; a weak D match, TRBD2 (5 bases). Germline CDR1 is SNHLY and CDR2 is FYNNEI. V lost 8 bases, J lost 1 base, and 13 bases lay in between. The CDR3 length is 14 residues. CDR3 DNA sequence: TGTGCCAGCCAGGAGGCGGGCGGCACAGATACGCAGTATTTT. Protein sequence: CASQEAGGTDTQYF. Drawing the rest from reference TRBV2 and TRBJ2-3, the complete variable domain is EPEVTQTPSHQVTQMGQEVILRCVPISNHLYFYWYRQILGQKVEFLVSFYNNEISEKSEIFDDQFSVERPDGSNFTLKIRSTKLEDSAMYFCASQEAGGTDTQYFGPGTRLTVL.

As for this clonotype: At one end the junction does not follow the germline gene, possibly because of a read error. V and J are TRBV13 and TRBJ1-4; D not certain. There are 14 residues in the CDR3. Germline assignment: CDR1 PRHDT and CDR2 FYEKMQ (reference sequence). This chain's CDR3 is CASSVGTGAEKLFF. The DNA for the CDR3 is TGTGCCAGCAGCGTAGGAACGGGAGCTGAAAAACTGTTTTTT.

The genes are TRBV19 and TRBJ1-6, with unresolved D. V shed 1 base and J shed 2 bases, with 9 bases lying between them. Looked up from germline, CDR1 is LNHDA and CDR2 is SQIVND (reference sequence). This CDR3 spans 16 amino acids. This chain's CDR3 is CASSIAQAPYNSPLHF. The CDR3 DNA is TGTGCCAGTAGTATAGCGCAGGCACCCTATAATTCACCCCTCCACTTT.

J is TRBJ2-7 and V is TRBV5-6; TRBD1 agrees at 7 bases. The CDR3 runs 16 residues. Germline V gives CDR1 SGHDT, CDR2 YYEEEE. Trimming removed 4 bases from V and 1 base from J; junction bases left unmatched: 11. CDR3 sequence reads: CASSTDRSTTSYEQYF. DNA of the CDR3: TGTGCCAGCAGCACGGACAGGAGTACTACTTCCTACGAGCAGTACTTC.

The J gene is TRBJ2-1, the V gene TRBV29-1; no clear D. V was clipped by 6 bases and J by 9 bases, with 15 bases between them. The germline CDR1 and CDR2 sequences are SQVTM and ANQGSEA. This CDR3 comprises 12 residues. CDR3 sequence: CSVGDVRGEQFF. Here the CDR3 DNA reads TGCAGCGTCGGAGACGTGAGAGGTGAGCAGTTCTTC.

The chain joins TRBV6-1 to TRBJ2-1; 11 bases match TRBD2. The CDR3 extends over 15 amino acids. Germline-derived CDR1 and CDR2 are MNHNS and SASEGT. Trimming at V came to 5 bases and at J to 7 bases, leaving 7 bases not matched to a gene. CDR3 DNA: TGTGCCAGCAGTTTTGTGACTAGCGGGGTAAATGAGCAGTTCTTC. Its protein is CASSFVTSGVNEQFF.

The V and J genes are TRBV29-1 and TRBJ1-2, with D perhaps TRBD1 (6 bases). This CDR3 comprises 17 residues. V lost 6 bases and J lost 10, with 33 bases in between. CDR1 is SQVTM and CDR2 is ANQGSEA in the germline V gene. CDR3 amino acids: CSVGPSSPGQGSSSYTF. The CDR3 DNA reads as TGCAGCGTAGGACCGAGCAGCCCGGGACAAGGATCCTCATCCTACACCTTC.